This passage covers 32 T cell receptor beta chains from one sample sequenced in a study of blood T cell repertoires in COVID-19. The data were produced by immunoSEQ multiplex PCR, yet TCRdb's version contains in-frame clones alone and is incomplete. This repertoire shows about 63,000 clones, 79% found once; its top ten account for 32%. Sequencing used peripheral blood. These receptors all come from a human donor in a cohort sampled during active COVID-19.

This chain links TRBV7-9 with TRBJ2-5; possibly TRBD2 for D (6 bases). The CDR3 spans 12 residues. Trimming removed 0 bases from V and 10 bases from J, with 9 bases in between. Germline assignment: CDR1 SEHNR and CDR2 FQNEAQ (reference sequence). CDR3 protein: CASSLAVGGQYF. DNA of the CDR3: TGTGCCAGCAGCTTAGCAGTGGGGGGCCAGTACTTC.

This clone appeared once. This chain uses TRBV27 with TRBJ1-1; 8 bases fit TRBD1. The CDR3 consists of 15 residues. V lost 4 bases, J lost 2 bases, and 6 bases stayed unmatched. CDR1 is MNHEY and CDR2 is SMNVEV in the germline V gene (reference sequence). The CDR3 region is CASSSHGTGNTEAFF. In DNA form, the CDR3 reads TGTGCCAGCAGTTCCCACGGGACAGGCAACACTGAAGCTTTCTTT.

The chain uses TRBV19 and TRBJ2-7; no definite D call. The V gene lost 9 bases and the J gene lost 5 bases, with 11 bases spanning the gap. Germline V gene sequence: CDR1 LNHDA, CDR2 SQIVND (reference sequence). The CDR3 loop spans 11 amino acids. CDR3 loop: CASRRSNEQYF. The DNA of the CDR3 is TGTGCCAGCCGGAGATCGAACGAGCAGTACTTC.

This chain joins TRBV20-1 and TRBJ2-1; TRBD1 agrees at 7 bases. Germline lookup yields CDR1 DFQATT and CDR2 SNEGSKA (reference sequence). Trimming took 3 bases from V and 4 from J; bases not matched to a gene: 9. The CDR3 is 15 residues long. This chain's CDR3 is CSASWRQGVYNEQFF. In DNA, the CDR3 is TGCAGTGCTAGTTGGCGGCAGGGGGTTTACAATGAGCAGTTCTTC.

As DNA, the CDR3 is TGTGCCACCAGTGATTTGGAGGCAGCGAACACCGGGGAGCTGTTTTTT. This translates into CATSDLEAANTGELFF. V is TRBV24-1 and J is TRBJ2-2; no clear D. V lost 0 bases and J 0 bases, leaving 7 bases between the germline ends. Germline V gene lookup returns CDR1 KGHDR and CDR2 SFDVKD. The CDR3 is made up of 16 amino acids.

This clone was seen only a few times. The chain has TRBV19 and TRBJ2-7; a possible D gene is TRBD2 (5 bases). The V gene's germline CDR1 is LNHDA and CDR2 SQIVND (reference sequence). Trimming stripped 10 bases from V and 0 bases from J, with 16 bases between. The CDR3 has 14 amino acids. The CDR3 reads CATRGDAYSYEQYF. The CDR3 nucleotides read TGTGCCACCCGGGGAGACGCATACTCCTACGAGCAGTACTTC. The variable domain in full, with the rest retrieved from reference TRBV19 and TRBJ2-7, is DGGITQSPKYLFRKEGQNVTLSCEQNLNHDAMYWYRQDPGQGLRLIYYSQIVNDFQKGDIAEGYSVSREKKESFPLTVTSAQKNPTAFYLCATRGDAYSYEQYFGPGTRLTVT.

J is TRBJ1-1 and V is TRBV9; D may be TRBD1 (6 bases). Germline CDR1 SGDLS, CDR2 YYNGEE. The V and J ends lost 4 bases and 0 bases respectively, with 13 bases between them. CDR3 length: 15 residues. The CDR3 here is CASSTGTHMNTEAFF. The DNA of the CDR3 is TGTGCCAGCAGCACCGGGACACACATGAACACTGAAGCTTTCTTT.

In this sample, this clone turned up once. The rearrangement uses TRBV18 and TRBJ2-3; possibly TRBD2 for D (6 bases). From germline, CDR1 is KGHSH and CDR2 LQKENI. The V and J ends lost 6 bases and 6 bases respectively, with 16 bases between them. This CDR3 comprises 14 residues. CDR3 sequence (DNA): TGTGCCAGCTCTCAAAGCGGGCGCGCCGATACGCAGTATTTT. It codes for CASSQSGRADTQYF.

The V and J genes are TRBV9 and TRBJ2-7, with TRBD2 matching over 7 bases. Germline CDR1 is SGDLS and CDR2 is YYNGEE. The V segment lost 1 base and the J segment 7 bases; nucleotides outside the gene matches: 5. This CDR3 has 13 amino acids. CDR3 sequence: CASSVRAGWEQYF. The CDR3 region has the DNA TGTGCCAGCAGCGTACGAGCGGGGTGGGAGCAGTACTTC.

This chain links TRBV27 with TRBJ2-1, with TRBD2 matching 8 bases. The CDR3 runs 16 residues. The germline gives CDR1 MNHEY, CDR2 SMNVEV (reference sequence). J was trimmed by 3 bases and V by 2 bases; bases with no gene match: 6. The CDR3 DNA is TGTGCCAGCAGTTTAAGGAGAACTAGCGGCTACAATGAGCAGTTCTTC. Its protein is CASSLRRTSGYNEQFF.

V gene TRBV5-1 combines with J gene TRBJ1-2; possible D gene TRBD1, 6 bases. Germline values: CDR1 SGHRS, CDR2 YFSETQ. Trimming removed 4 bases from V and 4 bases from J, with 8 bases in between. This CDR3 region has 12 residues. Here the CDR3 reads CASSPDSYGYTF. The CDR3 region has the DNA TGCGCCAGCAGCCCGGACAGCTATGGCTACACCTTC.

The chain employs TRBV28 and TRBJ1-3, with D possibly matching TRBD1 (5 bases). This CDR3 has 15 amino acids. Deletions cut 2 bases from V and 0 bases from J, with 8 bases between. Germline CDR1 and CDR2: MDHEN and SYDVKM. CDR3 loop: CASSLSTGSGNTIYF. CDR3 DNA sequence: TGTGCCAGCAGTTTAAGTACAGGCTCTGGAAACACCATATATTTT.

This clone has a handful of counts. This chain joins TRBV30 and TRBJ1-3; D gene unclear. Trimming removed 2 bases at V and 1 base at J, with 15 bases between. Germline V gene lookup returns CDR1 GTSNPN and CDR2 SVGIG (reference sequence). The CDR3 sequence is 16 residues long. The CDR3 here is CAWSSGFGPSGNTIYF. The CDR3 DNA sequence: TGTGCCTGGAGTTCAGGATTCGGCCCTTCTGGAAACACCATATATTTT.

In nucleotides, the CDR3 is TGTGCCTGGAGTGGCGCAGGGGATTACGAGCAGTACTTC. Translation gives CAWSGAGDYEQYF. This rearrangement joins TRBV30 to TRBJ2-7, with D perhaps matching TRBD1 (6 bases). The CDR3 covers 13 residues. Germline-derived CDR1 and CDR2 are GTSNPN and SVGIG (reference sequence). Trimming removed 1 base from V and 4 bases from J, with 11 bases in between.

V and J are TRBV6-6 and TRBJ1-5, with TRBD1 matching 10 bases. There are 14 residues in the CDR3. The ends lost 4 bases at V and 4 bases at J; junction bases unmatched: 1. Germline-derived CDR1 and CDR2 are MNHNY and SVGAGI (reference sequence). CDR3 DNA: TGTGCCAGCAGTTGGACAGGGGGTAATCAGCCCCAGCATTTT. This translates into CASSWTGGNQPQHF.

This chain connects TRBV7-6 to TRBJ2-5; the D gene is possibly TRBD2 (6 bases). V lost 4 bases and J 4 bases, leaving 16 bases between the germline ends. Germline V CDR1 and CDR2: SGHVS, FNYEAQ. The CDR3 loop spans 15 amino acids. The chain's CDR3 is CASSSSEGGGETQYF. In nucleotides, the CDR3 is TGTGCCAGCAGCTCATCCGAGGGAGGTGGAGAGACCCAGTACTTC.

The CDR3 loop reads CASSHTGNTIYF. The CDR3 nucleotides are TGTGCCAGCAGCCACACAGGAAACACCATATATTTT. V is TRBV12-3 or TRBV12-4 and J is TRBJ1-3; D not resolved. The CDR3 is 12 amino acids. V was cut by 6 bases and J by 4 bases, with 7 bases left in between.

V and J are TRBV30 and TRBJ2-5; 7 bases align to TRBD1. This CDR3 is built from 15 residues. Germline CDR1 reads GTSNPN; CDR2 reads SVGIG (reference sequence). Losses at the gene ends were 0 bases for V and 5 bases for J; bases not matched to a gene: 9. The CDR3 is CAWSVGTGVVETQYF. The CDR3 DNA follows: TGTGCCTGGAGTGTTGGAACAGGGGTAGTGGAGACCCAGTACTTC.

The rearrangement uses TRBV4-1 and TRBJ2-7; 7 bases align to TRBD2. The CDR3 spans 16 residues. Germline V lookup: CDR1 MGHRA, CDR2 YSYEKL. V lost 6 bases to trimming and J lost 3 bases; unmatched junction nucleotides: 14. CDR3 in amino acids: CASSQTATGGYYEQYF. Here the CDR3 DNA reads TGCGCCAGCAGTCAAACGGCAACGGGAGGATACTACGAGCAGTACTTC.

This clone appeared a few times. The chain is built from TRBV11-3 and TRBJ1-3, with D unclear. The CDR3 is 15 residues long. Germline values: CDR1 SGHNT, CDR2 YENEEA. Trimming cost V 8 bases and J 4 bases, with 18 bases left between them. The DNA of the CDR3 is TGTGCCAGCCTAACGACGGGAGGGTTAGGAAACACCATATATTTT. Protein product: CASLTTGGLGNTIYF.

J is TRBJ1-5 and V is TRBV30, with D uncertain. Trimming took off 2 bases at V and 9 bases at J, with 14 bases between the two ends. In germline, CDR1 is GTSNPN, CDR2 SVGIG (reference sequence). CDR3 size: 13 residues. As DNA, the CDR3 is TGTGCCTGGAGTAAAACAGAGTCACGGCCCCAGCATTTT. Protein product: CAWSKTESRPQHF.

This chain links TRBV10-1 with TRBJ2-3; 7 nucleotides agree with TRBD2. CDR3 size: 15 residues. Germline CDR1 is WNHNN and CDR2 is SYGVQD (reference sequence). After removal of 6 bases from V and 3 bases from J, the junction contained 9 bases not matched to a gene. The chain's CDR3 is CASREGGSETDTQYF. Written as DNA, the CDR3 is TGCGCCAGCAGGGAAGGCGGGAGCGAAACAGATACGCAGTATTTT.

The J gene is TRBJ2-3, the V gene TRBV4-1, with 15 bases lining up with TRBD2. The V segment lost 4 bases and the J segment 2 bases; nucleotides outside the gene matches: 10. The CDR3 extends over 19 amino acids. Germline V gives CDR1 MGHRA, CDR2 YSYEKL. The CDR3 DNA is TGCGCCAGCAGCCGGAGGGGACTAGCGGGAGGTACCTTCACAGATACGCAGTATTTT. Protein product: CASSRRGLAGGTFTDTQYF.

CDR3 coding DNA: TGTGCCAGCAATCTGGACAGGGTCAATCAGCCCCAGCATTTT. Amino acid sequence: CASNLDRVNQPQHF. V usage is TRBV6-5 and J usage is TRBJ1-5; 8 bases align to TRBD1. This CDR3 contains 14 residues. V gave up 7 bases and J gave up 3 bases; unmatched junction bases: 5. Germline values: CDR1 MNHEY, CDR2 SVGAGI.

V is TRBV21-1 and J is TRBJ2-1; the table calls TRBD1, which could not be checked here. TRBV21-1 has pseudogene status. The CDR3 has 20 residues. CDR3 in DNA: TGTGCCAGCAGCAAAGTATGTGGTGGGGGCAGGGGGCCCAAGGCCAGTGAGCAGTTCTTC. Protein: CASSKVCGGGRGPKASEQFF.

The DNA for the CDR3 is TGTGCCAGCAGCCAAGGGACAGGGCGTCTAGGGGAGCAGTACTTC. Protein sequence: CASSQGTGRLGEQYF. The V gene is TRBV3-1 (or the pseudogene TRBV3-2), the J gene TRBJ2-7; 8 nucleotides agree with TRBD1. Trimming removed 1 base from V and 7 bases from J; junction bases left unmatched: 9. CDR1 and CDR2 from the germline V gene are LGHDT and YNNKEL (reference sequence). The CDR3 consists of 15 residues.

This sequence joins TRBV29-1 and TRBJ1-1; TRBD1 agrees at 7 bases. V lost 7 bases, J lost 5 bases, and 16 bases stayed unmatched. The germline CDR1 and CDR2 sequences are SQVTM and ANQGSEA. The CDR3 is 15 amino acids. This CDR3 is CSATYRGLINTEAFF. The CDR3 region has the DNA TGCAGCGCCACGTACAGGGGCCTGATTAATACTGAAGCTTTCTTT. Complete variable domain (other parts from reference TRBV29-1 and TRBJ1-1): SAVISQKPSRDICQRGTSLTIQCQVDSQVTMMFWYRQQPGQSLTLIATANQGSEATYESGFVIDKFPISRPNLTFSTLTVSNMSPEDSSIYLCSATYRGLINTEAFFGQGTRLTVV.

The chain carries TRBV29-1 and TRBJ2-3; D is undetermined. The CDR3 length is 16 residues. The V end was cut by 5 bases, the J end by 0 bases, with 18 bases between. Germline loops: CDR1 SQVTM, CDR2 ANQGSEA. CDR3 in amino acids: CSVPLVTTISTDTQYF. The CDR3 region has the DNA TGCAGCGTTCCCCTCGTTACTACCATTAGCACAGATACGCAGTATTTT.

The gene calls are TRBV6-6 and TRBJ2-3, with a tentative D call TRBD2 (5 bases). The germline V gene has CDR1 MNHNY and CDR2 SVGAGI (reference sequence). Trimming cost V 8 bases and J 2 bases, with 14 bases left between them. This CDR3 spans 14 amino acids. The chain's CDR3 is CASRSGLATDTQYF. In DNA, the CDR3 is TGTGCCAGCCGCTCGGGATTAGCCACAGATACGCAGTATTTT.

This clone has a handful of counts. V usage is TRBV7-3 and J usage is TRBJ2-7, with TRBD1 matching 10 bases. Trimming at V came to 5 bases and at J to 5 bases, leaving 6 bases not matched to a gene. Germline CDR1 and CDR2: SGHTA and FQGTGA. CDR3 length: 14 amino acids. Written as DNA, the CDR3 is TGTGCCAGCAGCCGGGACAGGGGCATGGACGAGCAGTACTTC. This encodes CASSRDRGMDEQYF.

The rearrangement links TRBV18 to TRBJ1-3; D is undetermined. Germline V lookup: CDR1 KGHSH, CDR2 LQKENI. V was shortened by 2 bases and J by 0 bases, with 11 bases between the two germline ends. The CDR3 totals 16 residues. The chain's CDR3 is CASSPISGSSGNTIYF. In DNA form, the CDR3 reads TGTGCCAGCTCACCAATAAGCGGCAGCTCTGGAAACACCATATATTTT.

This clone showed up just once. The rearrangement joins TRBV7-2 to TRBJ2-7; 9 nucleotides line up with TRBD2. The V gene's germline CDR1 is SGHTA and CDR2 FQGNSA. The trim removed 10 bases at V and 4 bases at J, leaving 17 bases unmatched. The CDR3 is made up of 16 amino acids. Here the CDR3 DNA reads TGTGCCACCGCAAGTTGGCGGGAGGGCCTCAGGTACGAGCAGTACTTC. It codes for CATASWREGLRYEQYF.